The present T cell receptor beta chain was sequenced within a study of sequential checkpoint blockade in melanoma. Profiled with immunoSEQ multiplex PCR; TCRdb holds only in-frame clones, not every one. Among under 20,000 clones listed, 75% to 85% were seen once. This CDR3 contains 12 residues. Germline V gene sequence: CDR1 SQVTM, CDR2 ANQGSEA. V was cut by 2 bases and J by 2 bases, with 7 bases left in between. Noted treatment: randomized to nivolumab then ipilimumab (arm A) or the reverse (arm B). Sorted cells were live CD3+CD8+, lacking CD19 and CD56, from PBMCs. This clone came up a few times. The rearrangement links TRBV29-1 to TRBJ2-7; D unclear. The receptor was isolated from a human donor with melanoma. The material sequenced was CD8+ T cells sorted from blood (inferred from file names), taken from a patient given nivolumab and ipilimumab in sequence. CDR3 loop: CSVETTPYEQYF. CDR3 bases: TGCAGCGTTGAAACTACCCCCTACGAGCAGTACTTC.